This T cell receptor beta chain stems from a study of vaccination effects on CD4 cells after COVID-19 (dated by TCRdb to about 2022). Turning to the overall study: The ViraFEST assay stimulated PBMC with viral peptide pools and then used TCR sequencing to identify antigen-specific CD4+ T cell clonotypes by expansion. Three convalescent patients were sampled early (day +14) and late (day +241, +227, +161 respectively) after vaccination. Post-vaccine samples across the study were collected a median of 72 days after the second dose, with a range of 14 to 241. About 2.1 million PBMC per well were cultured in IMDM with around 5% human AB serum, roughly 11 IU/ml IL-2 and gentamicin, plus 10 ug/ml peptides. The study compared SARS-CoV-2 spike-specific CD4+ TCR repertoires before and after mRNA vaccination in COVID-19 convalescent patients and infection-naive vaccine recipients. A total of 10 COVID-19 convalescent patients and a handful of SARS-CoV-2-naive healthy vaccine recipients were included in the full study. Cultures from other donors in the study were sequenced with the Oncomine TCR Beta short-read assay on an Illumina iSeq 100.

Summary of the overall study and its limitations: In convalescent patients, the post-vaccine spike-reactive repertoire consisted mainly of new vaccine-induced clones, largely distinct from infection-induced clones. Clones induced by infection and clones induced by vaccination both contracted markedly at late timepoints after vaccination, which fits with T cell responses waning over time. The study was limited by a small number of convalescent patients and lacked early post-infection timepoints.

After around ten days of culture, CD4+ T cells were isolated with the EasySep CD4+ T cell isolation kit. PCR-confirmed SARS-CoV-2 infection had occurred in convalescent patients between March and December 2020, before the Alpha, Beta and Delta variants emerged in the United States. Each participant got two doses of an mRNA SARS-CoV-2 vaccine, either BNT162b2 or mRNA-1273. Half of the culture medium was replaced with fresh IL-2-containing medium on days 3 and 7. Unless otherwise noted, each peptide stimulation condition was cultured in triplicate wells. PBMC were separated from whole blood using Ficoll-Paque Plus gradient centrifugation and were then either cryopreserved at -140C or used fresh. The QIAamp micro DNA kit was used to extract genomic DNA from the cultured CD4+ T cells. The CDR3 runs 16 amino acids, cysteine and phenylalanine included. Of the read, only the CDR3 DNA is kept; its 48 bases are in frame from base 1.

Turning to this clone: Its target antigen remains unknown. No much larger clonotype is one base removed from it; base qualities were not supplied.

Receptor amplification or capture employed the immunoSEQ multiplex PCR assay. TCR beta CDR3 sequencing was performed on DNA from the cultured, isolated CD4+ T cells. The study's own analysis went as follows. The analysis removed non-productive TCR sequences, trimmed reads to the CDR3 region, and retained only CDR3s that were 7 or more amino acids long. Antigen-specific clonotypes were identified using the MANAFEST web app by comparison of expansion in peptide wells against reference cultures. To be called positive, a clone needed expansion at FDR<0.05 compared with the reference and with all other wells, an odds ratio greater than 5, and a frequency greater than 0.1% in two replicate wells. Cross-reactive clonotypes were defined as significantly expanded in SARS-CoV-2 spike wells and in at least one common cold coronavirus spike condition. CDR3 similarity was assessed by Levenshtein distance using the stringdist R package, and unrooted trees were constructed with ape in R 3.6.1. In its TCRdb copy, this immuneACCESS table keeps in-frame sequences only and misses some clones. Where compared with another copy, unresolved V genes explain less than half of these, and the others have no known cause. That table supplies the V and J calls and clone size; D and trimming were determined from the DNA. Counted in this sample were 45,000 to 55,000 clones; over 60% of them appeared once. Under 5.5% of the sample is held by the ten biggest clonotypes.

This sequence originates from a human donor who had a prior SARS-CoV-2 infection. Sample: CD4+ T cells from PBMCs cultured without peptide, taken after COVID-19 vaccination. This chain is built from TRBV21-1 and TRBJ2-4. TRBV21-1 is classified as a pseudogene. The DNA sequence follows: TGTGCCAGCAGCAAAGTGAGTAGGGTGGCCAAAAACATTCAGTACTTC. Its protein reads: CASSKVSRVAKNIQYF.